A single sample is the source of the 17 T cell receptor beta chains below, sequenced in a study of beta chain features in type 1 diabetes. Expressed TCRB transcripts were sequenced because the entire RNA isolate underwent reverse transcription. TCRdb's table, derived via immunoSEQ multiplex PCR, lists solely in-frame clones and lacks some. The sample holds 680,000 or so clones, 15% to 18% seen once. What was sequenced was naive CD4+ T cells from blood. These receptors were taken from a man aged 18 to 29 in good health.

This clone has a handful of counts. This chain links TRBV2 with TRBJ2-6; D remains ambiguous. Trimming cost V 4 bases and J 2 bases, with 6 bases left between them. Germline-derived CDR1 and CDR2 are SNHLY and FYNNEI. CDR3 size: 14 residues. The CDR3 bases are TGTGCCAGCAGTGGGATAACTGGGGCCAACGTCCTGACTTTC. It is translated as CASSGITGANVLTF.

The table lists this clone with a few counts. The sample contains more than one DNA sequence encoding this CDR3. The rearrangement links TRBV27 to TRBJ1-3, with a tentative D call TRBD1 (5 bases). Trimming pared 3 bases from V and 1 base from J, leaving 7 bases between. The length of the CDR3 is 14 residues. Germline CDR1 reads MNHEY; CDR2 reads SMNVEV (reference sequence). CDR3 in amino acids: CASSFRGSGNTIYF. The CDR3 coding sequence is TGTGCCAGCAGTTTTCGGGGGTCTGGAAACACCATATATTTT.

Of note for this clone: The sample holds other DNA sequences that translate to the same CDR3. The V gene is TRBV7-2, the J gene TRBJ1-1; D gene ambiguous. This CDR3 contains 12 residues. CDR1 and CDR2 from the germline V gene are SGHTA and FQGNSA. Trimming left V 3 bases short and J 3 bases short, with 5 bases between. Written as DNA, the CDR3 is TGTGCCAGCAGCTTCTCATACACTGAAGCTTTCTTT. Translated, it gives CASSFSYTEAFF.

The gene calls are TRBV7-9 and TRBJ2-7; no firm D call. Per germline, CDR1 SEHNR and CDR2 FQNEAQ (reference sequence). Trimming shortened V by 1 base and J by 5 bases, and 12 bases separated the two germline ends. This CDR3 is built from 14 residues. The CDR3 region is CASSLDSGSNEQYF. In DNA, the CDR3 is TGTGCCAGCAGCTTAGACTCGGGTAGCAACGAGCAGTACTTC.

This chain's CDR3 is CASSYSIGPTDTQYF. The CDR3 DNA is TGTGCCAGCAGTTACTCAATCGGCCCCACAGATACGCAGTATTTT. The J gene is TRBJ2-3, the V gene TRBV6-5, with no clear D. Germline V CDR1 and CDR2: MNHEY, SVGAGI. This CDR3 is built from 15 residues. With 0 bases removed from V and 2 bases from J, the gap between germline ends came to 9 bases.

A few counts support this clone. This chain connects TRBV9 to TRBJ2-5; the D gene is possibly TRBD2 (6 bases). V lost 0 bases to trimming and J lost 2 bases, with 11 bases between them. Germline V CDR1 and CDR2: SGDLS, YYNGEE. This CDR3 is 15 amino acids long. This CDR3 reads CASSVAGSGQETQYF. Here the CDR3 DNA reads TGTGCCAGCAGCGTAGCGGGTAGCGGACAAGAGACCCAGTACTTC.

A few counts support this clone. The chain links TRBV15 to TRBJ1-5, with D unresolved. Germline CDR1 LNHNV, CDR2 YYDKDF (reference sequence). Trimming stripped 1 base from V and 2 bases from J, with 15 bases between. This CDR3 region has 17 residues. CDR3: CATSRAPAGVGNQPQHF. The DNA of the CDR3 is TGTGCCACCAGCAGAGCCCCCGCCGGGGTTGGCAATCAGCCCCAGCATTTT.

This clone was seen a handful of times. The chain employs TRBV29-1 and TRBJ1-1, with unresolved D. Trimming stripped 6 bases from V and 5 bases from J, with 16 bases between. The CDR3 consists of 13 residues. CDR1 SQVTM and CDR2 ANQGSEA come from the germline V gene. The CDR3 protein is CSVGREPWTEAFF. The CDR3 DNA follows: TGCAGCGTGGGTCGGGAGCCGTGGACTGAAGCTTTCTTT.

The J gene is TRBJ2-7, the V gene TRBV4-3, with 7 bases that match TRBD2. Germline V gene sequence: CDR1 LGHNA, CDR2 YSLEER. The CDR3 runs 17 residues. V lost 1 base to trimming and J lost 1 base; unmatched junction nucleotides: 10. CDR3 residues: CASSQGLLASGSYEQYF. The CDR3 nucleotides are TGCGCCAGCAGCCAAGGGCTACTGGCTAGCGGATCCTACGAGCAGTACTTC.

V and J are TRBV5-1 and TRBJ2-7; 7 bases fit TRBD1. Germline CDR1 SGHRS, CDR2 YFSETQ. The ends lost 4 bases at V and 0 bases at J; junction bases unmatched: 4. The CDR3 runs 14 residues. CDR3 amino acids: CASSTGQFSYEQYF. CDR3 DNA: TGCGCCAGCAGCACGGGACAGTTCTCCTACGAGCAGTACTTC.

The chain uses TRBV5-5 and TRBJ2-2; 8 nucleotides match TRBD2. In germline, CDR1 is SGHKS, CDR2 YYEKEE (reference sequence). J was trimmed by 8 bases and V by 1 base; bases with no gene match: 4. This CDR3 is built from 14 residues. The CDR3 sequence is CASSLRTSPGELFF. The CDR3 bases are TGTGCCAGCAGCTTGCGGACTAGCCCTGGGGAGCTGTTTTTT.

This clone was counted only a few times. The chain employs TRBV6-5 and TRBJ2-7, with D perhaps TRBD1 (6 bases). The germline V gene has CDR1 MNHEY and CDR2 SVGAGI. V lost 2 bases and J lost 4, with 18 bases in between. This CDR3 has 16 amino acids. CDR3 in DNA: TGTGCCAGCAGTTACAAGGCAGGGGTCGTTTCTTACGAGCAGTACTTC. Translation: CASSYKAGVVSYEQYF.

V gene TRBV7-3 combines with J gene TRBJ2-5; no firm D call. V was trimmed by 5 bases and J by 4 bases, leaving 17 bases between them. The CDR3 consists of 15 residues. The germline V gene encodes CDR1 SGHTA and CDR2 FQGTGA. CDR3: CASSPVLAARETQYF. DNA for the CDR3: TGTGCCAGCAGCCCGGTTTTGGCGGCCCGAGAGACCCAGTACTTC.

The sample holds a few counts of this clone. The chain uses TRBV7-9 and TRBJ2-7; weak D call: TRBD1 (6 bases). The CDR3 spans 16 residues. Germline values: CDR1 SEHNR, CDR2 FQNEAQ (reference sequence). The V gene lost 2 bases and the J gene lost 0 bases, with 14 bases spanning the gap. CDR3: CASSLRGTASSYEQYF. Here the CDR3 DNA reads TGTGCCAGCAGCTTAAGGGGGACGGCGAGCTCCTACGAGCAGTACTTC.

This clone showed up just a few times. The chain couples TRBV7-2 to TRBJ2-5, with 8 bases aligning to TRBD2. CDR1 is SGHTA, CDR2 FQGNSA, per germline. The CDR3 extends over 16 amino acids. V was clipped by 7 bases and J by 5 bases; unmatched bases: 15. CDR3 bases: TGTGCCAGCACGTCACAGGCGGGAGGTGGGAGTGAGACCCAGTACTTC. Amino acid sequence: CASTSQAGGGSETQYF.

The chain couples TRBV10-3 to TRBJ2-2, with a weak D call TRBD1 (5 bases). Per germline, CDR1 ENHRY and CDR2 SYGVKD. Trimming removed 3 bases from V and 0 bases from J, with 8 bases in between. The CDR3 is 15 residues long. The CDR3 loop is CAISDLTANTGELFF. Here the CDR3 DNA reads TGTGCCATCAGTGACTTGACAGCGAACACCGGGGAGCTGTTTTTT.

The V and J genes are TRBV18 and TRBJ1-5; the match to TRBD1 covers 9 bases. Unmatched junction bases numbered 10, after V lost 6 bases and J lost 7 bases. CDR1 and CDR2 from the germline V gene are KGHSH and LQKENI. The CDR3 is 15 amino acids. The CDR3 spells CASSQLQGAQQPQHF. CDR3 in DNA: TGTGCCAGCTCGCAATTACAGGGGGCCCAGCAGCCCCAGCATTTT.